This T cell receptor (beta chain) was sequenced during a study of T cell clonality in common variable immunodeficiency. This clone was seen ten or more times. What it recognizes is unknown. Read data end 3 residues before the CDR3 end; the end is taken from the germline J gene. The CDR3 is 13 residues long. Germline V gene lookup returns CDR1 SGHTA and CDR2 FQGNSA. Trimming left V 2 bases short and J 1 base short, with 5 bases between. This table comes from immunoSEQ multiplex PCR, and its TCRdb copy is limited to in-frame clones, with some not included. The sample is made up of tens of thousands of clones, none counted only once. Study outcomes and limitations: Patient heterogeneity in the CVID cohort limited correlations between repertoire features and clinical complications. In common variable immunodeficiency, TCR beta chains reportedly carried fewer deletions and N-nucleotide insertions. TCRbeta clonality was increased in CVID versus healthy controls. The cause of increased CVID clonality remains unclear without subpopulation sequencing.

The V and J genes are TRBV7-2 and TRBJ1-1; D ambiguous. The sequenced sample consisted of peripheral blood mononuclear cells. The sequence was obtained from a person aged 18-70 years in good health. The CDR3 loop is CASSLPGNTEAFF. The sequenced part of the CDR3 DNA is TGTGCCAGCAGCTTACCAGGGAACACTGAA.